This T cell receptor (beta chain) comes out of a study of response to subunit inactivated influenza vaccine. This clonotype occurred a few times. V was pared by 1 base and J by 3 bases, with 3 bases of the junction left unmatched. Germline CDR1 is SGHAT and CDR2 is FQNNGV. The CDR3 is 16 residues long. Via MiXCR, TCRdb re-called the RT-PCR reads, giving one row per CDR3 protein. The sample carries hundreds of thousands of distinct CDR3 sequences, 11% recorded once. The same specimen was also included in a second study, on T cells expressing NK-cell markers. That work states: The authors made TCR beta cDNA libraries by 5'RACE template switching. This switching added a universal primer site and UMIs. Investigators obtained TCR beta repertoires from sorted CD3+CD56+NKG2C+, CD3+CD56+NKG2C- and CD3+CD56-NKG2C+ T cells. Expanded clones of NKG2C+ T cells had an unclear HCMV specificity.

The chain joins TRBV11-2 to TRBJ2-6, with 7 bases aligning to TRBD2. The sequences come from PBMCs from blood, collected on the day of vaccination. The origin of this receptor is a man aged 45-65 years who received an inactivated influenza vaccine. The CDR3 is CASSLVGRGGANVLTF. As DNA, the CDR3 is TGTGCCAGCAGCTTAGTGGGGAGGGGTGGGGCCAACGTCCTGACTTTC.